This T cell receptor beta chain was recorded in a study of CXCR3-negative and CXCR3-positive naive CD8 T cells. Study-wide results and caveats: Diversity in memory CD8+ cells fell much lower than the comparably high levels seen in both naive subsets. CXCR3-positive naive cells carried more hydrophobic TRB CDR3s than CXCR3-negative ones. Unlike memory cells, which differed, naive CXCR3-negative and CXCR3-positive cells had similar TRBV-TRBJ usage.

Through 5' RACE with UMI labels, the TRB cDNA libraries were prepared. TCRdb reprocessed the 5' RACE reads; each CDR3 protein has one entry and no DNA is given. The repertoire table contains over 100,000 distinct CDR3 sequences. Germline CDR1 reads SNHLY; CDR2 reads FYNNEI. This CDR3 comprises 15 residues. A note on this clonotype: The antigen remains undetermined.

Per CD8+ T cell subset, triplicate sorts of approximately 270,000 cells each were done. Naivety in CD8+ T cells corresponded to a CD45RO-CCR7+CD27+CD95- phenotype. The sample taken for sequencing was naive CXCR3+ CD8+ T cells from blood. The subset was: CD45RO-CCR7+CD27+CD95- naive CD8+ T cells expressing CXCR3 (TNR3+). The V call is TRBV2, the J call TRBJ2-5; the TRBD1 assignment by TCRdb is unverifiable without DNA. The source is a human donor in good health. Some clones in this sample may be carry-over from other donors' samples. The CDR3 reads CASSEEVREQETQYF.